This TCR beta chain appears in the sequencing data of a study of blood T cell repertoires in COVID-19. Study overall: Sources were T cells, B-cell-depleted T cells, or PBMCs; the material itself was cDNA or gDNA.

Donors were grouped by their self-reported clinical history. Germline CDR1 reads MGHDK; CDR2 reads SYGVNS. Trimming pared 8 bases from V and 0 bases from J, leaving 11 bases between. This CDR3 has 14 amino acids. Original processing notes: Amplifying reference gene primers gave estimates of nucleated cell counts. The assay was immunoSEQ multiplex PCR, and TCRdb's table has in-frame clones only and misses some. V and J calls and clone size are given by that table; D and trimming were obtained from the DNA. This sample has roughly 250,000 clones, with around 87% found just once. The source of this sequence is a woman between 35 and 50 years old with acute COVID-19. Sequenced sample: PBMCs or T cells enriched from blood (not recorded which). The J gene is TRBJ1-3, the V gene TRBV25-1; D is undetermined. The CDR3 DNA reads TGTGCCAGCGGCACCCGGGACTCTGGAAACACCATATATTTT. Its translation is CASGTRDSGNTIYF.